A selection of T cell receptor beta chains follows, all from one sample in a study of OX40 agonist ivuxolimab in advanced cancers. Here immunoSEQ multiplex PCR was the method, and the copy in TCRdb shows in-frame clones only, minus some. Here the sample spans 9,500 to 15,000 clones, under 80% being singletons. Sequencing was performed on CD4+ or CD8+ T cells sorted from blood, taken in a trial of the OX40 agonist ivuxolimab. The receptors here all came from an adult with an advanced solid tumor such as melanoma, head and neck, liver or kidney cancer. Both conserved end residues are part of each CDR3. The order of the fields is V gene, clone size, J gene, D gene, CDR3 protein, CDR3 DNA. The D gene is left open where the match is weak. Clone size, where shown, is once, few, many, or a class for clones that have expanded.

TRBV28	.	TRBJ1-5	.	CASSPPWVGQPQHF	TGTGCCAGCAGCCCCCCCTGGGTGGGTCAGCCCCAGCATTTT
TRBV25-1	.	TRBJ1-2	.	CASSGDFYGYTF	TGTGCCAGCAGTGGGGACTTCTATGGCTACACCTTC
TRBV10-3	.	TRBJ2-3	TRBD1	CAISEPRTGSTDTQYF	TGTGCCATCAGTGAGCCCCGGACAGGGAGCACAGATACGCAGTATTTT
TRBV4-1	few	TRBJ1-4	.	CASSQENSSNEKLFF	TGCGCCAGCAGCCAAGAAAACAGTTCTAATGAAAAACTGTTTTTT
TRBV4-3	.	TRBJ2-5	TRBD2	CASSQDRLAGGQETQYF	TGCGCCAGCAGCCAAGATCGTTTGGCGGGGGGGCAAGAGACCCAGTACTTC
TRBV19	.	TRBJ2-1	TRBD2	CASSHTSGSFEQFF	TGTGCCAGTAGCCATACTAGCGGGAGCTTTGAGCAGTTCTTC
TRBV11-2	once	TRBJ1-1	TRBD1	CASSLTNGQGAEAFF	TGTGCCAGCAGCTTAACAAACGGTCAGGGGGCTGAAGCTTTCTTT
TRBV27	.	TRBJ2-3	.	CASSLGDTQYF	TGTGCCAGCAGTTTAGGAGATACGCAGTATTTT
TRBV27	few	TRBJ2-7	TRBD2	CASGIAGGPYEQYF	TGTGCCAGCGGTATAGCGGGAGGGCCTTACGAGCAGTACTTC
TRBV5-4	.	TRBJ2-3	.	CASSSDSDTQYF	TGTGCCAGCAGCTCGGACAGCGATACGCAGTATTTT
TRBV6-1	.	TRBJ2-1	.	CASSDFGEGSYNEQFF	TGTGCCAGCAGTGATTTCGGGGAAGGGTCCTACAATGAGCAGTTCTTC
TRBV5-6	.	TRBJ2-5	.	CASSFRAGRIQETQYF	TGTGCCAGCAGCTTTCGGGCAGGCCGCATTCAAGAGACCCAGTACTTC